The next 8 T cell receptor beta chains were all read from a single sample in a study of CD8 T cells in ankylosing spondylitis. TCRdb reprocessed the 5' RACE reads via MiXCR and lists one record per CDR3 protein. The repertoire consists of under 400,000 distinct CDR3 sequences, with approximately 10% occurring once and the leading ten covering 9.1%. The material sequenced was blood, either unsorted or a sorted T cell fraction (not recorded which). All receptors come from a female donor with ankylosing spondylitis or in good health (not recorded which).

V and J are TRBV6-1 and TRBJ2-5; 9 bases align to TRBD2. The CDR3 length is 14 residues. Trimming cost V 8 bases and J 3 bases; bases outside gene matches: 7. The germline V gene encodes CDR1 MNHNS and CDR2 SASEGT. CDR3 sequence: CASSAGGLKETQYF. For the CDR3, the DNA is TGTGCCAGCTCCGCGGGGGGGTTGAAAGAGACCCAGTACTTC.

This clonotype was observed at least ten times. J is TRBJ2-3 and V is TRBV20-1, with 9 bases aligning to TRBD2. With 0 bases clipped from V and 4 bases from J, the junction kept 5 bases outside the gene matches. The germline gives CDR1 DFQATT, CDR2 SNEGSKA (reference sequence). This CDR3 has 15 residues. Written as DNA, the CDR3 is TGCAGTGCTAGAGATAGCGGGAGAGGGGCAGATACGCAGTATTTT. Translated: CSARDSGRGADTQYF.

This clonotype was counted only a few times. The rearrangement links TRBV3-1 to TRBJ2-7; D is undetermined. V was clipped by 1 base and J by 0 bases, with 7 bases between them. The germline gives CDR1 LGHDT, CDR2 YNNKEL (reference sequence). The CDR3 runs 14 residues. Here the CDR3 reads CASSQAIGSYEQYF. The CDR3 DNA sequence: TGTGCCAGCAGCCAAGCGATAGGCTCCTACGAGCAGTACTTC.

The chain joins TRBV29-1 to TRBJ2-3; 7 positions agree with TRBD1. The CDR3 contains 10 residues. The V gene's germline CDR1 is SQVTM and CDR2 ANQGSEA. J was trimmed by 7 bases and V by 6 bases; bases with no gene match: 1. The CDR3 DNA sequence: TGCAGCGTGGGACAGAATACGCAGTATTTT. It codes for CSVGQNTQYF.

DNA of the CDR3: TGCAGTGCTAGGGGCTCGAGAAACATTCAGTACTTC. Protein sequence: CSARGSRNIQYF. The chain employs TRBV20-1 and TRBJ2-4; D remains unclear. This CDR3 has 12 residues. V was pared by 3 bases and J by 6 bases, with 9 bases between. The germline CDR1 and CDR2 sequences are DFQATT and SNEGSKA (reference sequence).

This clonotype was seen at least ten times. The chain carries TRBV5-6 and TRBJ2-2; TRBD1 might be the D (6 bases). The CDR3 loop spans 14 amino acids. From germline, CDR1 is SGHDT and CDR2 YYEEEE. V gave up 4 bases and J gave up 1 base, with 8 bases separating them. The CDR3 sequence is CASSGGGNTGELFF. CDR3 nucleotides: TGTGCCAGCAGCGGGGGCGGGAACACCGGGGAGCTGTTTTTT. The variable domain in full, completed from reference TRBV5-6 and TRBJ2-2, reads DAGVTQSPTHLIKTRGQQVTLRCSPKSGHDTVSWYQQALGQGPQFIFQYYEEEERQRGNFPDRFSGHQFPNYSSELNVNALLLGDSALYLCASSGGGNTGELFFGEGSRLTVL.

This clonotype came up a few times. The chain uses TRBV7-9 and TRBJ2-5; D perhaps matches TRBD2 (6 bases). The CDR3 consists of 16 residues. The V end was cut by 5 bases, the J end by 1 base, with 17 bases between. Germline V gene sequence: CDR1 SEHNR, CDR2 FQNEAQ (reference sequence). This chain's CDR3 is CASSPRRVGSQETQYF. CDR3 sequence (DNA): TGTGCCAGCAGCCCAAGGAGGGTGGGCTCCCAAGAGACCCAGTACTTC.

This clonotype was observed at least ten times. The CDR3 nucleotides read TGCAGGGTCGACAGGGGGCCCAACACTGAAGCTTTCTTT. This encodes CRVDRGPNTEAFF. This rearrangement joins TRBV29-1 to TRBJ1-1; 10 bases match TRBD1. CDR1 is SQVTM, CDR2 ANQGSEA, per germline. There are 13 residues in the CDR3. Based on the CDR3 plus reference TRBV29-1 and TRBJ1-1, the full variable domain is SAVISQKPSRDICQRGTSLTIQCQVDSQVTMMFWYRQQPGQSLTLIATANQGSEATYESGFVIDKFPISRPNLTFSTLTVSNMSPEDSSIYLCRVDRGPNTEAFFGQGTRLTVV.